This T cell receptor beta chain was documented in a study of blood T cell repertoires in COVID-19. Background on the study: Sites in the United States, Italy and Spain provided acute and convalescent COVID-19 samples. T cells, B-cell-depleted T cells, or PBMCs supplied cDNA or gDNA.

The CDR3 extends over 13 amino acids. The germline CDR1 and CDR2 sequences are GTSNPN and SVGIG (reference sequence). Trimming removed 2 bases at V and 4 bases at J, with 11 bases between. This table comes from immunoSEQ multiplex PCR, and its TCRdb copy is limited to in-frame clones, with some not included. The repertoire holds around 240,000 clones, with about nine tenths as singletons. Sequencing used PBMCs or T cells enriched from blood (not recorded which). This clonotype originated in a human donor in a cohort exposed to, infected with or recovered from COVID-19 (not recorded which). The donor label of this sample is uncertain. V usage is TRBV30 and J usage is TRBJ2-5; D is unresolved. The CDR3 DNA is TGTGCCTGGAGTAGGAGTAGAGGAGAGACCCAGTACTTC. Translated: CAWSRSRGETQYF.